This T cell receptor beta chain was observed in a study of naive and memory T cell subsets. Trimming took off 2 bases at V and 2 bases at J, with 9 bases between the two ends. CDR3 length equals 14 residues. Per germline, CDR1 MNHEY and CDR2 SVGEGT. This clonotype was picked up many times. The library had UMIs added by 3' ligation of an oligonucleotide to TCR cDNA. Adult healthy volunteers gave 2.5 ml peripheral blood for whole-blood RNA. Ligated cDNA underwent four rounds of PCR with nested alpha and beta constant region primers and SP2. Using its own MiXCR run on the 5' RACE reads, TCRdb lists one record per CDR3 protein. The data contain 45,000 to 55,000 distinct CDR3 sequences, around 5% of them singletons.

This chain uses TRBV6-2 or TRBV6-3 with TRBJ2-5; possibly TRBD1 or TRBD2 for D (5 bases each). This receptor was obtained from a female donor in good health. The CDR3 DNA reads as TGTGCCAGCAGTTACGGGACCTCTCAAGAGACCCAGTACTTC. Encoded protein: CASSYGTSQETQYF.